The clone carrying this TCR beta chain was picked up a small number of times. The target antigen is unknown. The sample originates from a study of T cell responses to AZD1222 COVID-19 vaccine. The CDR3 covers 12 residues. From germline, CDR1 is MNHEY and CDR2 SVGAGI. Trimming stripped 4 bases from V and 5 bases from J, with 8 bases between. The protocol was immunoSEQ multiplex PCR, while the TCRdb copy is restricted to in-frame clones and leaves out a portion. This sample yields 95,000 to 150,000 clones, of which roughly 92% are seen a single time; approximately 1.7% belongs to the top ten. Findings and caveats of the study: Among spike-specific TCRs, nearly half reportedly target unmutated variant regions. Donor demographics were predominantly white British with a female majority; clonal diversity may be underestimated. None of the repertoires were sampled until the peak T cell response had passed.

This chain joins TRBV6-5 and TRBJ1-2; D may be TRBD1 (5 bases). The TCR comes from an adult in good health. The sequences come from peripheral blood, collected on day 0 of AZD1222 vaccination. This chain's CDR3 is CASSSGGYGYTF. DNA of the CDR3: TGTGCCAGCAGTTCCGGGGGGTATGGCTACACCTTC.